This T cell receptor (beta chain) stems from a study of cytomegalovirus exposure and HLA in healthy donors. Study results and caveats: Sequences of the TCR beta chain were said to predict the HLA-A and HLA-B alleles of most subjects accurately. Indistinguishability led to the exclusion of some V segments, TRBV6-2 and TRBV6-3 included. Later analysis revealed greater clonal expansion in HLA-associated TCR beta chains than in equally common others.

In regard to this clone: The antigen remains unidentified.

PCR was performed using 60 Vbeta and 13 Jbeta primers. Profiled with immunoSEQ multiplex PCR; TCRdb holds only in-frame clones, not every one. This table holds 170,000 or so clones, less than 85% found once. V lost 0 bases to trimming and J lost 7 bases, with 9 bases between them. Germline V gives CDR1 MNHEY, CDR2 SVGAGI. The CDR3 extends over 14 amino acids. The sequence was obtained from a man between 18 and 29 years old in good health and CMV-seronegative. The rearrangement links TRBV6-5 to TRBJ1-4; D possibly corresponds to TRBD1 (5 bases). Sequencing was carried out using PBMCs. The CDR3 DNA reads as TGTGCCAGCAGTTACTCCGATACAGGTGAAAAACTGTTTTTT. Translation gives CASSYSDTGEKLFF.